One T cell receptor (beta chain) is described in this entry. What it binds is not known. The sample comes from a study of shared clonotypes between healthy human individuals. Overall study: The cohort comprised a couple of women and a few men. Their ages spanned 18 to 49 years. Study results and limitations: Approximately 4.6% of naive CD4 clonotypes were shared across a few donors.

Germline CDR1 and CDR2: SGHRS and YFSETQ. V was clipped by 4 bases and J by 4 bases, with 16 bases between them. The CDR3 length is 15 residues. Repertoires were generated with immunoSEQ multiplex PCR, while TCRdb's copy carries only in-frame clones and drops some. The profile shows millions of clones, roughly 92% of them singletons. Material: naive CD4+ T cells sorted from blood. The subset was: CD45RA+ positively selected. The TCR originated in a man aged 18 to 35 in good health. This rearrangement joins TRBV5-1 to TRBJ2-3, with a weak D call TRBD1 (6 bases). CDR3 nucleotides: TGCGCCAGCAGCCGTACAACAGGGTGGGCAGATACGCAGTATTTT. Translating gives CASSRTTGWADTQYF. The variable domain in full, with the rest retrieved from reference TRBV5-1 and TRBJ2-3, is KAGVTQTPRYLIKTRGQQVTLSCSPISGHRSVSWYQQTPGQGLQFLFEYFSETQRNKGNFPGRFSGRQFSNSRSEMNVSTLELGDSALYLCASSRTTGWADTQYFGPGTRLTVL.